The clone carrying this T cell receptor (beta chain) turned up a few times. This sample is drawn from a study of identical twins. TCRdb redid the calling of the 5' RACE reads with MiXCR, one entry per CDR3 protein. The sample consists of 350,000 or so distinct CDR3 sequences, approximately 8.8% of them appearing once. Every donor was a healthy Caucasian. The CDR3 has 12 residues. CDR1 and CDR2 (germline): SEHNR, FQNEAQ (reference sequence). V lost 5 bases and J lost 9, with 11 bases in between. This clonotype was sampled from a woman in her forties or fifties in good health. The sample was naive T cells sorted from blood. The chain carries TRBV7-9 and TRBJ2-1, with D perhaps TRBD2 (5 bases). DNA of the CDR3: TGTGCCAGCAGCCCGCGGACTGTTGAGCAGTTCTTC. Its translation: CASSPRTVEQFF.